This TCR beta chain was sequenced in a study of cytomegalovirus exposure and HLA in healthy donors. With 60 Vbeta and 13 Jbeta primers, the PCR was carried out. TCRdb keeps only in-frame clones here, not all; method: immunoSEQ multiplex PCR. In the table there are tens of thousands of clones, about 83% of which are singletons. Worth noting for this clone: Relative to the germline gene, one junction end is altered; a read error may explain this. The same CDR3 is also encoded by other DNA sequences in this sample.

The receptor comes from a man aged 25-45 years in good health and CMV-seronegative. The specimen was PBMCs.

The CDR3 DNA reads TGCGCCAGCAGCCAAGTACGGAGACAGAATAATTCCCCCCTCCACTTT. This codes for CASSQVRRQNNSPLHF. The V call is TRBV4-1, the J call TRBJ1-6; D may be TRBD1 (5 bases). This CDR3 is built from 16 residues. The V gene's germline CDR1 is MGHRA and CDR2 YSYEKL.